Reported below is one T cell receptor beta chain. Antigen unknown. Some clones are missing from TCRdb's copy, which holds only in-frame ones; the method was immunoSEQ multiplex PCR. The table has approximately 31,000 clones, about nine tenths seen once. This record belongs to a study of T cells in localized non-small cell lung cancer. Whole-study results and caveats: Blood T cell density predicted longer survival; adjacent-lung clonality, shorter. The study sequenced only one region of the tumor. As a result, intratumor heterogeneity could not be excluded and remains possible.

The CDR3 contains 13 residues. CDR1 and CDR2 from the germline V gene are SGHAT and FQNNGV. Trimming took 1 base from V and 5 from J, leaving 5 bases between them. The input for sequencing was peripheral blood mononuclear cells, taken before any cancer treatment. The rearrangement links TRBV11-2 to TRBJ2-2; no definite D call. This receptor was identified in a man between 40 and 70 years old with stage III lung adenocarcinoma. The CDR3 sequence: CASSLAGTGELFF. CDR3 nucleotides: TGTGCCAGCAGCTTAGCAGGTACCGGGGAGCTGTTTTTT.